The clone carrying this TCR beta chain was seen ten or more times. Its antigen is not identified. A read error may produce the germline difference seen at one junction end. Unique molecular identifiers were built into the TCRbeta library. TCRdb re-analysed the PCR reads in MiXCR, keeping a single row per CDR3 protein. The table has about 280,000 distinct CDR3 sequences, roughly 11% seen once. The CDR3 sequence is 13 residues long. Per the germline V gene, CDR1 is DFQATT and CDR2 is SNEGSKA (reference sequence). The data are from a study of T-cell reconstitution after alpha-beta-depleted transplantation in children. Regarding the study as a whole: Surviving recipient T cells and thymic progenitors accounted for the high day-60 TCRbeta diversity observed in some patients. Roughly two months post-transplant, alpha-beta T cells reportedly originated from several hundred graft clones that had expanded.

Sequenced material: peripheral blood, taken 180 days after TCRalphabeta/CD19-depleted stem cell transplant. The TCR sequence derives from a male patient between 2 and 10 years old who had a stem cell transplant for chronic granulomatous disease, so the T cells may come from the graft donor. J is TRBJ1-1 and V is TRBV20-1; no firm D call. The CDR3 protein is CSATLDGSTPFYF. CDR3 DNA sequence: TGCAGTGCTACCCTCGACGGATCAACGCCTTTTTACTTT.